The 23 T cell receptor beta chains presented below share a single source sample, sequenced in a study of blood T cell repertoires in COVID-19 (dated by TCRdb to the early 2020s). Library preparation employed the immunoSEQ multiplex PCR assay. The table comes from immuneACCESS by way of TCRdb, which keeps in-frame sequences with V and J called. Part of the clones is missing from these tables; in studies checked, under half for an unresolved V gene and the rest for unknown reasons. Present in this sample are about 320,000 clones, about 85% of which were seen just once. Approximately 5% of the sample lies in the top ten. Source material: PBMCs or T cells enriched from blood (not recorded which). All receptors come from a woman in her twenties or thirties who had recovered from COVID-19.

V gene TRBV19 combines with J gene TRBJ2-3; TRBD2 aligns across 8 bases. With 4 bases clipped from V and 1 base from J, the junction kept 7 bases outside the gene matches. The CDR3 length is 16 residues. Per the germline V gene, CDR1 is LNHDA and CDR2 is SQIVND (reference sequence). The CDR3 protein is CASSTTSGGRTDTQYF. The CDR3 nucleotides are TGTGCCAGTAGTACCACGAGCGGGGGCCGCACAGATACGCAGTATTTT.

The V and J genes are TRBV11-3 and TRBJ2-2, with 8 bases lining up with TRBD2. The V and J ends lost 4 bases and 1 base, in that order; junction bases with no gene match: 2. The CDR3 runs to 15 residues. Germline V CDR1 and CDR2: SGHNT, YENEEA. CDR3 sequence reads: CASSWTSRNTGELFF. The DNA of the CDR3 is TGTGCCAGCAGCTGGACTAGCAGGAACACCGGGGAGCTGTTTTTT.

J is TRBJ1-1 and V is TRBV7-9; the match to TRBD1 covers 8 bases. V lost 5 bases and J lost 8; bases outside the gene matches: 7. CDR3 length: 13 amino acids. The germline gives CDR1 SEHNR, CDR2 FQNEAQ (reference sequence). The CDR3 DNA reads as TGTGCCAGCAGCATTTCGGGACAGGCCGAAGCTTTCTTT. As protein: CASSISGQAEAFF.

This clone showed up just once. This chain connects TRBV27 to TRBJ2-5; TRBD1 might be the D (6 bases). The germline V gene encodes CDR1 MNHEY and CDR2 SMNVEV (reference sequence). The CDR3 length is 14 residues. The V gene lost 5 bases and the J gene lost 0 bases, with 10 bases spanning the gap. The CDR3 DNA reads TGTGCCAGCAGTCAAACAGGGTACCAAGAGACCCAGTACTTC. It yields the protein CASSQTGYQETQYF.

The rearrangement uses TRBV7-6 and TRBJ1-2; 9 nucleotides line up with TRBD1. Trimming removed 5 bases from V and 3 bases from J; junction bases left unmatched: 7. The CDR3 consists of 15 residues. In germline, CDR1 is SGHVS, CDR2 FNYEAQ. CDR3 in DNA: TGTGCCAGCAGCATTGGACAGGGGCCTGACTATGGCTACACCTTC. It codes for CASSIGQGPDYGYTF.

This clone has more than one count but fewer than ten. This sequence joins TRBV7-8 and TRBJ1-1; 8 bases are a match to TRBD1. This CDR3 is built from 14 residues. Germline V gene data show CDR1 as SGHVS and CDR2 as FQNEAQ. J lost 1 base, V lost 5 bases, and 3 bases had no gene match. As DNA, the CDR3 is TGTGCCAGCAGCCAAGACAGGGGGAACACTGAAGCTTTCTTT. This encodes CASSQDRGNTEAFF.

In its sample, this clone was seen a few times. The chain recombines TRBV19 with TRBJ1-2, with 9 nucleotides matching TRBD1. Germline CDR1 is LNHDA and CDR2 is SQIVND (reference sequence). The CDR3 is made up of 18 amino acids. The V gene end was trimmed by 5 bases and the J gene end by 0 bases; junction bases not matched to a gene: 13. The CDR3 region has the DNA TGTGCCAGTAGTTCACCCACGGGACAGGGCACGCCTAACTATGGCTACACCTTC. This gives the protein CASSSPTGQGTPNYGYTF.

V gene TRBV30 combines with J gene TRBJ1-2; 10 bases map to TRBD1. Germline CDR1 GTSNPN, CDR2 SVGIG (reference sequence). The CDR3 is 13 amino acids. V trimming: 2 bases; J trimming: 7 bases; junction bases outside the gene matches: 4. CDR3 bases: TGTGCCTGGAGTAGAGGACAGGGGGGTGGCTACACCTTC. Translation: CAWSRGQGGGYTF. Together with reference TRBV30 and TRBJ1-2, the CDR3 gives the full variable domain: SQTIHQWPATLVQPVGSPLSLECTVEGTSNPNLYWYRQAAGRGLQLLFYSVGIGQISSEVPQNLSASRPQDRQFILSSKKLLLSDSGFYLCAWSRGQGGGYTFGSGTRLTVV.

The V gene is TRBV5-1, the J gene TRBJ2-7; D is perhaps TRBD2 (5 bases). CDR3 length equals 13 residues. V was clipped by 4 bases and J by 2 bases, with 10 bases between them. Germline values: CDR1 SGHRS, CDR2 YFSETQ. Here the CDR3 DNA reads TGCGCCAGCAGCCTCCGGGAAACCTACGAGCAGTACTTC. It is translated as CASSLRETYEQYF.

This chain joins TRBV6-5 and TRBJ1-5; TRBD1 matches at 8 bases. Germline loops: CDR1 MNHEY, CDR2 SVGAGI. After removal of 7 bases from V and 7 bases from J, the junction contained 6 bases not matched to a gene. The CDR3 contains 13 residues. This CDR3 is CASNQGAGQPQHF. The CDR3 coding sequence is TGTGCCAGCAACCAGGGGGCAGGGCAGCCCCAGCATTTT.

This clone has only one observation. This chain links TRBV5-1 with TRBJ1-4; no firm D call. Trimming removed 4 bases from V and 6 bases from J, with 13 bases in between. The germline V gene has CDR1 SGHRS and CDR2 YFSETQ. This CDR3 region has 14 residues. CDR3 in amino acids: CASSQASGYEKLFF. Here the CDR3 DNA reads TGCGCCAGCAGCCAGGCCAGTGGTTATGAAAAACTGTTTTTT.

The chain uses TRBV27 and TRBJ1-2; D gene uncertain. V lost 2 bases and J lost 4, with 8 bases in between. Germline V gene sequence: CDR1 MNHEY, CDR2 SMNVEV (reference sequence). The CDR3 covers 13 residues. CDR3 residues: CASSLAASYGYTF. The CDR3 nucleotides are TGTGCCAGCAGTTTAGCGGCAAGCTATGGCTACACCTTC.

J is TRBJ1-2 and V is TRBV24-1; 7 bases are a match to TRBD1. With V trimmed by 4 bases and J by 7 bases, 11 bases remained unmatched. The CDR3 consists of 15 residues. Germline V CDR1 and CDR2: KGHDR, SFDVKD. The CDR3 loop is CATSDSADRRGGYTF. CDR3 DNA: TGTGCCACCAGTGACTCTGCGGACAGGCGGGGTGGCTACACCTTC.

The chain combines TRBV20-1 with TRBJ1-2, with TRBD1 matching over 7 bases. CDR1 is DFQATT, CDR2 SNEGSKA, per germline (reference sequence). The V segment lost 6 bases and the J segment 4 bases; nucleotides outside the gene matches: 2. The CDR3 consists of 11 residues. The CDR3 nucleotides are TGCAGTGCAGGGACAGTCTATGGCTACACCTTC. Amino acid sequence: CSAGTVYGYTF.

This rearrangement joins TRBV6-1 to TRBJ1-1, with 7 bases identical to TRBD1. The CDR3 totals 14 residues. Germline V lookup: CDR1 MNHNS, CDR2 SASEGT. The ends lost 3 bases at V and 3 bases at J; junction bases unmatched: 4. The CDR3 protein is CASSDADRDTEAFF. CDR3 DNA sequence: TGTGCCAGCAGTGATGCTGACAGGGACACTGAAGCTTTCTTT.

This sequence joins TRBV20-1 and TRBJ1-2; D is uncertain. Trimming cost V 5 bases and J 8 bases, with 12 bases left between them. Per germline, CDR1 DFQATT and CDR2 SNEGSKA (reference sequence). There are 11 residues in the CDR3. This CDR3 reads CSAFDPGGYTF. CDR3 nucleotide sequence: TGCAGTGCTTTTGACCCAGGAGGCTACACCTTC.

This clone was detected once. The CDR3 coding sequence is TGTGCCAGCAGCGCAGGGAACACCGGGGAGCTGTTTTTT. Translation: CASSAGNTGELFF. The chain is built from TRBV6-4 and TRBJ2-2; D is unclear. Trimming pared 6 bases from V and 1 base from J, leaving 6 bases between. The CDR3 runs to 13 residues. Per the germline V gene, CDR1 is MRHNA and CDR2 is SNTAGT.

This sequence joins TRBV5-1 and TRBJ2-1, with 9 bases lining up with TRBD2. CDR1 is SGHRS, CDR2 YFSETQ, per germline. V lost 0 bases and J lost 9; bases outside the gene matches: 7. There are 15 residues in the CDR3. The CDR3 loop is CASSLEGGGAFEQFF. CDR3 in DNA: TGCGCCAGCAGCTTGGAAGGCGGGGGGGCATTTGAGCAGTTCTTC.

The J gene is TRBJ2-1, the V gene TRBV29-1, with D possibly TRBD2 on 5 matching bases. Germline CDR1 SQVTM, CDR2 ANQGSEA. Trimming took 7 bases from V and 0 from J, leaving 13 bases between them. This CDR3 contains 14 residues. The CDR3 sequence is CSATVGSSYNEQFF. The DNA of the CDR3 is TGCAGCGCCACAGTGGGGAGCTCCTACAATGAGCAGTTCTTC.

The chain carries TRBV4-3 and TRBJ1-1; D gene ambiguous. Germline V CDR1 and CDR2: LGHNA, YSLEER. V lost 0 bases, J lost 2 bases, and 13 bases lay in between. The CDR3 spans 16 residues. The CDR3 here is CASSQDSPVPNTEAFF. The CDR3, as DNA: TGCGCCAGCAGCCAAGATTCGCCGGTACCCAACACTGAAGCTTTCTTT.

The gene calls are TRBV19 and TRBJ1-6; D is perhaps TRBD1 (5 bases). The germline CDR1 and CDR2 sequences are LNHDA and SQIVND (reference sequence). The CDR3 runs to 14 residues. Deletions cut 9 bases from V and 5 bases from J, with 14 bases between. The CDR3 bases are TGTGCCAGCACAAGGGGTTTGAATAATTCACCCCTCCACTTT. It encodes CASTRGLNNSPLHF.

The chain couples TRBV7-9 to TRBJ2-7; TRBD1 aligns across 11 bases. Germline lookup yields CDR1 SEHNR and CDR2 FQNEAQ (reference sequence). This CDR3 is built from 14 residues. The ends lost 5 bases at V and 3 bases at J; junction bases unmatched: 3. CDR3 protein: CASSRDRGGYEQYF. CDR3 DNA sequence: TGTGCCAGCAGCCGGGACAGGGGGGGCTACGAGCAGTACTTC.

The chain joins TRBV2 to TRBJ1-4; no clear D gene. The CDR3 is made up of 16 amino acids. Germline V gene sequence: CDR1 SNHLY, CDR2 FYNNEI. Trimming shortened V by 7 bases and J by 8 bases, and 23 bases separated the two germline ends. CDR3 sequence reads: CASTGVAAAGGEKLFF. The DNA for the CDR3 is TGTGCCAGCACTGGGGTGGCGGCGGCGGGTGGGGAAAAACTGTTTTTT.